One sample yielded the 19 T cell receptor beta chains listed below, sequenced in a study of identifying expanded T cells in peripheral blood. Some clones are missing from TCRdb's copy, which holds only in-frame ones; the method was immunoSEQ multiplex PCR. This table has 110,000 or so clones, 88% appearing once. Input material: blood. The receptor source for this set is a person aged 18 to 70 in good health.

In this sample, this clone turned up a few times. V is TRBV7-3 and J is TRBJ1-1; D remains unclear. The CDR3 is 13 residues long. The germline V gene has CDR1 SGHTA and CDR2 FQGTGA. The ends were cut back, 5 bases at V and 1 base at J, with 8 bases in the middle. Here the CDR3 DNA reads TGTGCCAGCAGCCCAATGGAGAACACTGAAGCTTTCTTT. It specifies CASSPMENTEAFF.

This chain connects TRBV28 to TRBJ2-6; 8 bases match TRBD1. There are 14 residues in the CDR3. Germline assignment: CDR1 MDHEN and CDR2 SYDVKM. The DNA for the CDR3 is TGTGCAAGGGACAGGCGCTCTGGGGCCAACGTCCTGACTTTC. Translating it yields CARDRRSGANVLTF. The whole variable domain, filled in from reference TRBV28 and TRBJ2-6, reads DVKVTQSSRYLVKRTGEKVFLECVQDMDHENMFWYRQDPGLGLRLIYFSYDVKMKEKGDIPEGYSVSREKKERFSLILESASTNQTSMYLCARDRRSGANVLTFGAGSRLTVL.

A single count supports this clone. The chain links TRBV10-2 to TRBJ2-2; D gene unclear. The CDR3 sequence is 12 residues long. Germline lookup yields CDR1 WSHSY and CDR2 SAAADI. Deletions cut 2 bases from V and 4 bases from J, with 2 bases between. The CDR3 sequence: CASSEVTGELFF. CDR3 DNA sequence: TGCGCCAGCAGTGAGGTCACCGGGGAGCTGTTTTTT.

This clone was counted a single time. The chain links TRBV6-1 to TRBJ2-1, with 14 bases matching TRBD2. Unmatched junction bases numbered 8, after V lost 7 bases and J lost 9 bases. Germline V gene sequence: CDR1 MNHNS, CDR2 SASEGT. The CDR3 runs to 15 residues. The CDR3 reads CASIETSGGAVEQFF. DNA of the CDR3: TGTGCCAGCATAGAGACTAGCGGGGGGGCCGTTGAGCAGTTCTTC.

The table lists this clone with a count of one. V and J are TRBV7-2 and TRBJ2-3; D gene uncertain. Germline V gene data show CDR1 as SGHTA and CDR2 as FQGNSA. Trimming shortened V by 3 bases and J by 1 base, and 8 bases separated the two germline ends. This CDR3 is 14 amino acids long. In DNA, the CDR3 is TGTGCCAGCAGCTTGTGGGTTCGCACAGATACGCAGTATTTT. Its protein is CASSLWVRTDTQYF.

The chain has TRBV19 and TRBJ2-2; maybe TRBD2 (6 bases). Trimming took 10 bases from V and 4 from J, leaving 13 bases between them. Germline V gene data show CDR1 as LNHDA and CDR2 as SQIVND (reference sequence). The length of the CDR3 is 13 residues. In DNA, the CDR3 is TGTGCCACCCACGGGGGTATCACCGGGGAGCTGTTTTTT. Protein product: CATHGGITGELFF.

The chain employs TRBV5-5 and TRBJ2-3; 7 bases are shared with TRBD1. Germline V CDR1 and CDR2: SGHKS, YYEKEE (reference sequence). V was clipped by 6 bases and J by 4 bases; unmatched bases: 5. There are 13 residues in the CDR3. The CDR3 protein is CASTATGPDTQYF. The CDR3 DNA reads as TGTGCCAGCACCGCGACAGGGCCAGATACGCAGTATTTT. The whole variable domain, remainder taken from reference TRBV5-5 and TRBJ2-3, is DAGVTQSPTHLIKTRGQQVTLRCSPISGHKSVSWYQQVLGQGPQFIFQYYEKEERGRGNFPDRFSARQFPNYSSELNVNALLLGDSALYLCASTATGPDTQYFGPGTRLTVL.

This clone was detected once. The chain has TRBV6-5 and TRBJ1-3, with D possibly being TRBD1 (6 bases). The CDR3 totals 15 residues. Germline V lookup: CDR1 MNHEY, CDR2 SVGAGI. Trimming took off 5 bases at V and 8 bases at J, with 19 bases between the two ends. The CDR3 sequence: CASSLSGQGKDTIYF. In nucleotides, the CDR3 is TGTGCCAGCAGTCTCTCTGGTCAGGGGAAGGACACCATATATTTT.

This sequence joins TRBV21-1 and TRBJ1-2. TRBV21-1 is listed as a pseudogene. This CDR3 is 18 amino acids long. In DNA form, the CDR3 reads TGTGCCAGCAGCAAAAACTTAGGTCCGTGGCGGGGGGCGGTTGGCTACACCTTC. This gives the protein CASSKNLGPWRGAVGYTF.

The V call is TRBV10-3, the J call TRBJ2-7; TRBD1 aligns across 7 bases. Per the germline V gene, CDR1 is ENHRY and CDR2 is SYGVKD. V trimming: 5 bases; J trimming: 2 bases; junction bases outside the gene matches: 3. This CDR3 region has 13 residues. In DNA form, the CDR3 reads TGTGCCATCAGTCAGGGGGACGCCTACGAGCAGTACTTC. Its translation is CAISQGDAYEQYF.

This chain uses TRBV4-2 with TRBJ2-3; TRBD2 aligns across 10 bases. This CDR3 region has 16 residues. The trim removed 1 base at V and 4 bases at J, leaving 5 bases unmatched. Per the germline V gene, CDR1 is LGHNA and CDR2 is YNFKEQ. CDR3 in DNA: TGTGCCAGCAGCCAAGCAGCTAGCGGGAGTCCAGATACGCAGTATTTT. Its translation is CASSQAASGSPDTQYF.

This clone was observed a single time. V gene TRBV5-1 combines with J gene TRBJ1-2; D perhaps matches TRBD1 (5 bases). Germline CDR1 and CDR2: SGHRS and YFSETQ. CDR3 length: 13 residues. V lost 7 bases and J 0 bases, leaving 10 bases between the germline ends. CDR3 sequence reads: CASGETANYGYTF. The CDR3 coding sequence is TGCGCCAGCGGCGAGACAGCTAACTATGGCTACACCTTC.

The chain recombines TRBV4-2 with TRBJ2-3, with D unclear. With 4 bases removed from V and 5 bases from J, the gap between germline ends came to 13 bases. Germline CDR1 is LGHNA and CDR2 is YNFKEQ. This CDR3 spans 14 amino acids. The CDR3 is CASSPEGVGDTQYF. The CDR3 DNA sequence: TGTGCCAGCAGCCCGGAAGGCGTGGGAGATACGCAGTATTTT.

This clone is medium-sized (0.01 to 0.1%) by share. The CDR3 here is CASSRQVGGELFF. The CDR3 DNA follows: TGTGCCAGCAGCCGACAGGTTGGCGGGGAGCTGTTTTTT. The chain carries TRBV6-5 and TRBJ2-2; possible D gene TRBD1, 6 bases. Trimming cost V 6 bases and J 7 bases, with 12 bases left between them. The CDR3 length is 13 residues. Per the germline V gene, CDR1 is MNHEY and CDR2 is SVGAGI.

The chain employs TRBV4-1 and TRBJ2-3; D remains ambiguous. CDR3 length: 16 amino acids. Germline values: CDR1 MGHRA, CDR2 YSYEKL. V lost 4 bases and J 2 bases, leaving 16 bases between the germline ends. In DNA, the CDR3 is TGCGCCAGCAGCCCCGGTTGGCAGATGAACACAGATACGCAGTATTTT. Its translation is CASSPGWQMNTDTQYF.

The rearrangement uses TRBV7-8 and TRBJ1-6; D is ambiguous. Trimming removed 3 bases from V and 0 bases from J, with 9 bases in between. CDR3 length equals 16 residues. Germline-derived CDR1 and CDR2 are SGHVS and FQNEAQ. DNA of the CDR3: TGTGCCAGCAGCTTGTCTAGGAGCTCCTATAATTCACCCCTCCACTTT. This gives the protein CASSLSRSSYNSPLHF.

J is TRBJ2-1 and V is TRBV7-3; D is tentatively TRBD1 or TRBD2 (5 bases each). V was shortened by 2 bases and J by 1 base, with 9 bases between the two germline ends. The CDR3 contains 15 residues. Germline V lookup: CDR1 SGHTA, CDR2 FQGTGA. CDR3 nucleotides: TGTGCCAGCAGCTTACTCGGGGCGTCCTACAATGAGCAGTTCTTC. Translating gives CASSLLGASYNEQFF.

This chain links TRBV5-1 with TRBJ2-1; TRBD2 matches 9 bases. Germline V gene sequence: CDR1 SGHRS, CDR2 YFSETQ. Germline trimming cut 7 bases from V and 4 bases from J; bases unmatched to any gene: 12. The CDR3 extends over 16 amino acids. The CDR3: CASGGRASVGYNEQFF. The DNA for the CDR3 is TGCGCCAGCGGCGGGAGGGCCTCAGTAGGTTACAATGAGCAGTTCTTC.

This clone has only a few counts. The chain joins TRBV9 to TRBJ1-6; D ambiguous. CDR1 and CDR2 (germline): SGDLS, YYNGEE. Trimming pared 3 bases from V and 14 bases from J, leaving 12 bases between. The CDR3 runs to 12 residues. In DNA form, the CDR3 reads TGTGCCAGCAGCGCCCCGCTTGGGTCCCTCCACTTT. Translation gives CASSAPLGSLHF. The whole variable domain, filled in from reference TRBV9 and TRBJ1-6, reads DSGVTQTPKHLITATGQRVTLRCSPRSGDLSVYWYQQSLDQGLQFLIQYYNGEERAKGNILERFSAQQFPDLHSELNLSSLELGDSALYFCASSAPLGSLHFGNGTRLTVT.